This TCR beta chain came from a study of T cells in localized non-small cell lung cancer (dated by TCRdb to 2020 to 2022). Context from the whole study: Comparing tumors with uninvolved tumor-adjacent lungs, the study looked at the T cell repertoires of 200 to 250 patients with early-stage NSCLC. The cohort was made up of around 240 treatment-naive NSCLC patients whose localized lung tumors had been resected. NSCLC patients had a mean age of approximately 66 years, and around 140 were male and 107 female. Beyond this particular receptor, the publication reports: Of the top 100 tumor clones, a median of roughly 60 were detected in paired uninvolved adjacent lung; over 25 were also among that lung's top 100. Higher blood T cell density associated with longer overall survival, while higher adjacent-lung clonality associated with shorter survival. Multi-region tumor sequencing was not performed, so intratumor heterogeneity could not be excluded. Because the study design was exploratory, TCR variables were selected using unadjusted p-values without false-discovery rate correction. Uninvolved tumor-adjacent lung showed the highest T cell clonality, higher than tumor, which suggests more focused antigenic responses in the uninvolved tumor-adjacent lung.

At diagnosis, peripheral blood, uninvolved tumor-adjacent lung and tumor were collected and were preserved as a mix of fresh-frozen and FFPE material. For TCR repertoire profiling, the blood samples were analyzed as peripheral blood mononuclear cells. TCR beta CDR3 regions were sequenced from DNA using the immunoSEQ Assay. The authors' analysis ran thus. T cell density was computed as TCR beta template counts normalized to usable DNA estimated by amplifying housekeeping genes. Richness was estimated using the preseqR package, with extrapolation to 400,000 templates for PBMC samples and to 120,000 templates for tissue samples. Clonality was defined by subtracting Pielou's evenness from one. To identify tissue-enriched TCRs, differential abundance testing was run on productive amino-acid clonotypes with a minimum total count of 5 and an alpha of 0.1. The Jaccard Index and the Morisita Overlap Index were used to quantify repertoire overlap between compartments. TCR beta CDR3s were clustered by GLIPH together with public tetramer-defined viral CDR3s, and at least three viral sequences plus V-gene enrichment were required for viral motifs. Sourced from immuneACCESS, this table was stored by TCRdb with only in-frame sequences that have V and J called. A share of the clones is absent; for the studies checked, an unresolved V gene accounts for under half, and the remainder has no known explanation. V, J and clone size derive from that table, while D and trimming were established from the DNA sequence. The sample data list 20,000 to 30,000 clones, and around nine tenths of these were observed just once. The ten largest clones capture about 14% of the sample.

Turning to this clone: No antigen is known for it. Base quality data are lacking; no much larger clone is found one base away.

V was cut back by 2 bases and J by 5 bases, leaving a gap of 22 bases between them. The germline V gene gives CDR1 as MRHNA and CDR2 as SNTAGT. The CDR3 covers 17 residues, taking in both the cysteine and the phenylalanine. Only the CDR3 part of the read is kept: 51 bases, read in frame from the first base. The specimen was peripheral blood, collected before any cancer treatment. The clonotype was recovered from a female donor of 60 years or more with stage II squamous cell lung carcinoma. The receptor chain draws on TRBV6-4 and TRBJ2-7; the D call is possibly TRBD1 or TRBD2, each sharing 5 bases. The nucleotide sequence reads TGTGCCAGCAGTGACCCCCGGGGCGGCGCCACCTTTGACGAGCAGTACTTC. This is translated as CASSDPRGGATFDEQYF.